This entry concerns a single T cell receptor beta chain. 60 Vbeta and 13 Jbeta primers were used in PCR. Generated by immunoSEQ multiplex PCR, the TCRdb table keeps only in-frame clones and is missing some. The data show some 150,000 clones, with 75% to 85% seen just once and roughly 13% held by the top ten. The sample comes from a study of cytomegalovirus exposure and HLA in healthy donors. Looking at the study overall: Earlier work reported 117 million unique TCR beta sequences from some 170 million T cells. Around 87 million unique TCRs, all from HLA-typed donors, were included in an early release of the data.

The CDR3 is made up of 16 amino acids. Losses at the gene ends were 1 base for V and 1 base for J; bases not matched to a gene: 3. Germline CDR1 is SGHNT and CDR2 is YYREEE (reference sequence). This clonotype was sampled from a woman aged 50 to 60 in good health and CMV-seronegative. The source material was PBMCs. The chain combines TRBV5-4 with TRBJ2-3, with 10 bases that match TRBD2. CDR3 amino acids: CASSLTTSGGTDTQYF. CDR3 nucleotide sequence: TGTGCCAGCAGCTTGACAACTAGCGGGGGCACAGATACGCAGTATTTT.